These T cell receptor beta chains were read from a single sample in a study of shared clonotypes between healthy human individuals. TCRdb's copy holds only in-frame clones and misses some; the assay was immunoSEQ multiplex PCR. The data contain approximately 2.4 million clones, approximately 95% of them singletons. The sequenced sample was naive CD4+ T cells sorted from blood. These receptors originate from a young man in good health. Both conserved end residues are part of each CDR3. A D gene is named only where the DNA matches it firmly. Expanded clones are given a class, and other clones once, few, many or no size at all.

J gene | V gene | clone size | D gene | CDR3 protein | CDR3 DNA
TRBJ1-2 | TRBV6-6 | NA | NA | CASSYGTTNYGYTF | TGTGCCAGCAGTTACGGGACAACTAACTATGGCTACACCTTC
TRBJ1-3 | TRBV12-2 | NA | NA | CASRPGTDGNTIYF | TGTGCAAGTCGCCCCGGGACAGATGGAAACACCATATATTTT
TRBJ1-1 | TRBV30 | NA | TRBD1 | CAWGQGFTEAFF | TGTGCCTGGGGACAGGGGTTCACTGAAGCTTTCTTT
TRBJ1-6 | TRBV7-2 | NA | NA | CASSLAKTGGSSYNSPLHF | TGTGCCAGCAGCTTAGCAAAAACGGGAGGGAGCTCCTATAATTCACCCCTCCACTTT
TRBJ2-3 | TRBV5-1 | NA | TRBD1 | CASGGTGGSTDTQYF | TGCGCCAGCGGTGGGACAGGGGGCAGCACAGATACGCAGTATTTT
TRBJ1-1 | TRBV6-1 | NA | NA | CASREGIEAFF | TGTGCCAGCAGGGAGGGGATTGAAGCTTTCTTT
TRBJ2-7 | TRBV29-1 | NA | TRBD2 | CSVDKTSGGYEQYF | TGCAGCGTTGATAAGACTAGCGGGGGATACGAGCAGTACTTC
TRBJ1-5 | TRBV5-8 | NA | NA | CASSRRNQPQHF | TGTGCCAGCAGCCGGCGAAATCAGCCCCAGCATTTT
TRBJ2-1 | TRBV9 | once | TRBD2 | CASSVAWTSSYNEQFF | TGTGCCAGCAGCGTAGCGTGGACTAGCTCCTACAATGAGCAGTTCTTC
TRBJ2-2 | TRBV11-2 | NA | TRBD1 | CASSNRDRVIGELFF | TGTGCCAGCAGCAACCGGGACAGGGTTATCGGGGAGCTGTTTTTT
TRBJ2-2 | TRBV5-4 | NA | NA | CASSLGGINTGELFF | TGTGCCAGCAGCTTAGGTGGAATTAACACCGGGGAGCTGTTTTTT
TRBJ2-7 | TRBV18 | NA | NA | CASSPPSLSNYEQYF | TGTGCCAGCTCACCACCAAGCCTTTCTAACTACGAGCAGTACTTC
TRBJ2-2 | TRBV9 | NA | TRBD2 | CASSPGLAGGRTGELFF | TGTGCCAGCAGCCCGGGACTAGCGGGAGGGAGAACCGGGGAGCTGTTTTTT
TRBJ1-1 | TRBV7-9 | NA | NA | CASSIGTSRTFF | TGTGCCAGCAGCATCGGGACAAGCAGGACTTTCTTT
TRBJ1-4 | TRBV7-8 | once | NA | CASSLATDGLNEKLFF | TGTGCCAGCAGCTTAGCCACCGACGGCCTTAATGAAAAACTGTTTTTT
TRBJ2-3 | TRBV18 | NA | NA | CASARGTSTDTQYF | TGTGCCAGCGCCCGGGGAACTAGCACAGATACGCAGTATTTT
TRBJ2-5 | TRBV4-1 | NA | NA | CASSQGKSAFQETQYF | TGCGCCAGCAGCCAAGGAAAAAGTGCGTTCCAAGAGACCCAGTACTTC
TRBJ2-7 | TRBV7-6 | NA | NA | CASSFGQGGYEQYF | TGTGCCAGCAGCTTCGGGCAGGGCGGGTACGAGCAGTACTTC
TRBJ1-6 | TRBV5-4 | few | NA | CASSLRDNSPLHF | TGTGCCAGCAGCTTGAGGGACAATTCACCCCTCCACTTT
TRBJ1-2 | TRBV5-1 | few | NA | CASSLGYGYTF | TGCGCCAGCAGCTTGGGTTATGGCTACACCTTC
TRBJ1-3 | TRBV5-4 | NA | NA | CASSPQTEGSGNTIYF | TGTGCCAGCAGCCCTCAGACAGAGGGTTCTGGAAACACCATATATTTT
TRBJ2-7 | TRBV18 | NA | NA | CASSPPLGGYEQYF | TGTGCCAGCTCACCACCCCTCGGTGGATACGAGCAGTACTTC